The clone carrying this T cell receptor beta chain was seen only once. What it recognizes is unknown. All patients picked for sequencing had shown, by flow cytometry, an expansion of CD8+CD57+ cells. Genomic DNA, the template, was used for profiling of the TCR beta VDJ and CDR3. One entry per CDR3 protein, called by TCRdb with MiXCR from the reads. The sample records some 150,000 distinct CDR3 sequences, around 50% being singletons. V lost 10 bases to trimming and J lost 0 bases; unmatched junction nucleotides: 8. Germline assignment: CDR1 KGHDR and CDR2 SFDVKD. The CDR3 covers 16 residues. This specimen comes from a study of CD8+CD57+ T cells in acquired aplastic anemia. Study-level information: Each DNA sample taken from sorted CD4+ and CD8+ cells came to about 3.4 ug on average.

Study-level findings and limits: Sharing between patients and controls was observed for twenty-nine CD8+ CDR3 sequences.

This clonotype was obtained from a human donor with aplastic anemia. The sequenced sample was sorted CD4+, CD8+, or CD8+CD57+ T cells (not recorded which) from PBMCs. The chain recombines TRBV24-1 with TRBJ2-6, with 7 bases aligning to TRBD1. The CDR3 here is CATEPGQSSGANVLTF. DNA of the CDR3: TGTGCCACAGAACCGGGACAGAGCTCTGGGGCCAACGTCCTGACTTTC.